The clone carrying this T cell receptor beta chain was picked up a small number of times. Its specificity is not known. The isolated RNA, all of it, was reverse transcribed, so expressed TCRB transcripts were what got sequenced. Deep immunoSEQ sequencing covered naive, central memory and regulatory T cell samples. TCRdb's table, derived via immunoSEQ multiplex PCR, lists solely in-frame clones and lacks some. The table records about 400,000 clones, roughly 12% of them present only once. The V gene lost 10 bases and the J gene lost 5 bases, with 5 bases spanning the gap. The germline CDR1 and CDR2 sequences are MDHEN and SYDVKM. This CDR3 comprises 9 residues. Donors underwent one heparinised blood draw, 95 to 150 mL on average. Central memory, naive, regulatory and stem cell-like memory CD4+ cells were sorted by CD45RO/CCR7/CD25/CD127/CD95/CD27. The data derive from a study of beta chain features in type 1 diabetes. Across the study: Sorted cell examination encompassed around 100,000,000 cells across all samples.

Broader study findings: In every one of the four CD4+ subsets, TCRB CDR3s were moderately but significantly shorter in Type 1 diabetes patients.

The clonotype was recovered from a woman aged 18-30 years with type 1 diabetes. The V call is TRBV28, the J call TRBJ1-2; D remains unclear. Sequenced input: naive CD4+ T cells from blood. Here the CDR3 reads CATEYGYTF. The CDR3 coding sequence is TGTGCCACCGAGTATGGCTACACCTTC.